This entry lists 19 T cell receptor beta chains sequenced from one sample in a study of tumor and adjacent non-tumor tissue in lung cancer (dated by TCRdb to the late 2010s). Library generation was performed with multiplex PCR. Sequencing instrument: Illumina HiSeq 2500. Following protocols modified from ARM-PCR, the researchers constructed TCRbeta libraries through three rounds of nested PCR with primers (Table S4). TCRdb passed the public sequencing reads through fastp at Q25 and MiXCR, retaining productive beta sequences. Identical CDR3 proteins give one entry, which carries the most common genes and DNA. This sample gives some 100,000 distinct CDR3 sequences in total; roughly two thirds of them show up just once. The ten most abundant clones make up roughly 19% of the sample. RNA was extracted from bulk unsorted tissue and checked for quality with a NanoDrop ND-1000 and an Agilent 2100. For the normal lung samples, distant non-tumor tissue was collected more than 3 cm away from the tumor edge.

The material sequenced was distant non-tumor lung tissue. These receptors all come from a man in his thirties or forties with non-small cell lung cancer.

This clonotype was seen a handful of times. The gene calls are TRBV20-1 and TRBJ2-3; D is undetermined. The CDR3 length is 13 residues. The V gene lost 5 bases and the J gene lost 4 bases, with 13 bases spanning the gap. Germline V gene lookup returns CDR1 DFQATT and CDR2 SNEGSKA (reference sequence). The CDR3 loop reads CSARGLHADTQYF. Written as DNA, the CDR3 is TGCAGTGCTCGTGGGTTGCACGCAGATACGCAGTATTTT.

This clonotype was found many times. The rearrangement links TRBV11-2 to TRBJ2-1, with TRBD2 matching 9 bases. Losses at the gene ends were 9 bases for V and 8 bases for J; bases not matched to a gene: 14. CDR3 length equals 15 residues. CDR1 SGHAT and CDR2 FQNNGV come from the germline V gene. CDR3 in DNA: TGTGCCAGGAAGCTAATCCTAGCGGGGATTGATGAGCAGTTCTTC. Translated: CARKLILAGIDEQFF.

The chain couples TRBV20-1 to TRBJ2-5, with TRBD2 matching over 8 bases. Germline loops: CDR1 DFQATT, CDR2 SNEGSKA (reference sequence). This CDR3 region has 14 residues. The V segment lost 5 bases and the J segment 5 bases; nucleotides outside the gene matches: 10. The CDR3 DNA reads TGCAGTGCTTGCGGACTAGCAGGAGGGGAGACCCAGTACTTC. This translates into CSACGLAGGETQYF.

With regard to this clonotype: The germline gene is not matched at one end of the junction; a read error may be the cause. The V gene is TRBV20-1, the J gene TRBJ2-4; either TRBD1 or TRBD2 may supply D (5 bases each). Germline CDR1 is DFQATT and CDR2 is SNEGSKA (reference sequence). The CDR3 covers 12 residues. The CDR3 coding sequence is TGCAATGCTCGACCCGGGGCGGACATTCAGTACTTC. Translated: CNARPGADIQYF.

This clonotype has a single count. A read error is possible here, since a much larger clone lies one base away. This chain joins TRBV6-6 and TRBJ2-3; D tentatively reads TRBD1 or TRBD2 (5 bases each). V was shortened by 4 bases and J by 2 bases, with 16 bases between the two germline ends. Germline V gene lookup returns CDR1 MNHNY and CDR2 SVGAGI (reference sequence). This CDR3 region has 16 residues. In DNA form, the CDR3 reads TGTGCCAGCAGTTCCTCGACGGGGACCAACACAGATACGCAGTATTTT. It translates to CASSSSTGTNTDTQYF.

This clonotype was counted at least ten times. The V gene is TRBV29-1, the J gene TRBJ2-5; 7 bases align to TRBD1. Germline-derived CDR1 and CDR2 are SQVTM and ANQGSEA. The CDR3 is 13 residues long. The ends lost 4 bases at V and 5 bases at J; junction bases unmatched: 7. In DNA, the CDR3 is TGCAGCGTTGCCGGGACAGTTAGGGAGACCCAGTACTTC. It translates to CSVAGTVRETQYF.

The rearrangement joins TRBV11-2 to TRBJ1-5; maybe TRBD1 (5 bases). There are 14 residues in the CDR3. From germline, CDR1 is SGHAT and CDR2 FQNNGV. V lost 5 bases and J lost 9, with 17 bases in between. CDR3 bases: TGTGCCAGCAGCAAGAGCAGGGCCGATCGGCCCCAGCATTTT. This codes for CASSKSRADRPQHF.

This clonotype has ten or more counts. The chain is built from TRBV4-1 and TRBJ2-1, with no clear D. The V gene's germline CDR1 is MGHRA and CDR2 YSYEKL. Trimming pared 0 bases from V and 4 bases from J, leaving 13 bases between. The CDR3 consists of 16 residues. Here the CDR3 reads CASSQDDSNAYNEQFF. The CDR3 region has the DNA TGCGCCAGCAGCCAAGACGATTCCAACGCTTACAATGAGCAGTTCTTC.

Details on this clonotype: An end of the junction does not agree with germline; a read error may underlie this. V gene TRBV12-5 combines with J gene TRBJ1-5; tentative D call: TRBD1 (5 bases). In germline, CDR1 is LGHNT, CDR2 FRNRAP. There are 15 residues in the CDR3. The CDR3 DNA sequence: TGTGTTAGTGCCCTTTTTGGGGGAGGCAATCAGTCCCAGCATTTT. It yields the protein CVSALFGGGNQSQHF.

This rearrangement joins TRBV6-5 to TRBJ2-7; TRBD2 matches 12 bases. With 6 bases clipped from V and 7 bases from J, the junction kept 10 bases outside the gene matches. Germline assignment: CDR1 MNHEY and CDR2 SVGAGI. CDR3 size: 15 residues. The CDR3 reads CASSLLAGGSKEQYF. CDR3 coding DNA: TGTGCCAGCAGCCTCCTAGCGGGAGGGTCGAAAGAGCAGTACTTC.

Comments on this clonotype: A much more abundant neighbour one base away suggests this may be a read error. This chain connects TRBV5-4 to TRBJ1-1, with D possibly TRBD1 on 6 matching bases. There are 15 residues in the CDR3. V lost 1 base, J lost 4 bases, and 14 bases lay in between. Germline CDR1 and CDR2: SGHNT and YYREEE (reference sequence). The CDR3 spells CASSLRGVPLTEAFF. CDR3 nucleotide sequence: TGTGCCAGCAGCTTGAGGGGGGTCCCCCTCACTGAAGCTTTCTTT.

With regard to this clonotype: One end of the junction varies from germline; a read error may be responsible. The genes are TRBV11-2 and TRBJ2-3; no definite D call. The CDR3 covers 13 residues. CDR1 is SGHAT, CDR2 FQNNGV, per germline. CDR3 residues: CVSSLVLGDTQYF. CDR3 coding DNA: TGTGTCAGCAGCTTAGTACTCGGAGATACGCAGTATTTT.

On this clonotype itself: A much larger clone sits a single nucleotide away, making a read error possible. This chain connects TRBV5-6 to TRBJ2-7; 14 nucleotides agree with TRBD2. Germline CDR1 is SGHDT and CDR2 is YYEEEE. This CDR3 spans 15 amino acids. CDR3 in amino acids: CASSWGLAGAYELYF. The CDR3, as DNA: TGTGCCAGCAGCTGGGGACTAGCGGGAGCCTACGAGCTGTACTTC.

In nucleotides, the CDR3 is TGTGCCAGCAGCTTAGATCCTCTGGGCTACTATGGCTACACCTTC. Protein sequence: CASSLDPLGYYGYTF. J is TRBJ1-2 and V is TRBV11-2; D is uncertain. V was trimmed by 0 bases and J by 3 bases, leaving 11 bases between them. Germline assignment: CDR1 SGHAT and CDR2 FQNNGV. This CDR3 is 15 amino acids long.

This clonotype appeared many times. The chain joins TRBV29-1 to TRBJ2-7, with TRBD1 as a possible D gene (5 bases). Germline CDR1 is SQVTM and CDR2 is ANQGSEA. CDR3 length: 13 amino acids. Between the trimmed V and J ends, which lost 3 bases and 2 bases, there was a span of 11 bases. The CDR3 sequence: CSVDGQGAYEQYF. The CDR3 nucleotides read TGCAGCGTTGATGGGCAGGGCGCCTACGAGCAGTACTTC.

The sample holds one count of this clonotype. The germline gene is not matched at one end of the junction; a read error may be the cause. This chain uses TRBV12-3 or TRBV12-4 with TRBJ2-7; possible D gene TRBD1, 5 bases. This CDR3 contains 14 residues. In nucleotides, the CDR3 is TGTACCAGCAGAGGACAAGGAGCGCGCCACGAGCAGTACTTC. Encoded protein: CTSRGQGARHEQYF.

In its sample, this clonotype was seen a few times. A much larger clone sits a single nucleotide away, making a read error possible. This chain connects TRBV5-6 to TRBJ2-7; D not certain. The germline V gene encodes CDR1 SGHDT and CDR2 YYEEEE. The CDR3 totals 13 residues. The CDR3 spells CTSRFSVSYEQYF. The DNA of the CDR3 is TGTACCAGCAGGTTCTCCGTCTCCTACGAGCAGTACTTC. Full variable domain (rest looked up from reference TRBV5-6 and TRBJ2-7): DAGVTQSPTHLIKTRGQQVTLRCSPKSGHDTVSWYQQALGQGPQFIFQYYEEEERQRGNFPDRFSGHQFPNYSSELNVNALLLGDSALYLCTSRFSVSYEQYFGPGTRLTVT.

The sample holds a few counts of this clonotype. Compared with germline, one end of the junction differs, possibly owing to a read error. The V call is TRBV6-5, the J call TRBJ1-2; D uncertain. The CDR3 is 16 residues long. Germline CDR1 and CDR2: MNHEY and SVGAGI. The CDR3 nucleotides read TGTGCTAGCAGTTTCGAGACAAACGCGGCTAACTATGGCTACACCTTC. Its translation is CASSFETNAANYGYTF.

On this clonotype itself: Given a much more abundant clone one base away, this may be a read error. V is TRBV6-2 or TRBV6-3 and J is TRBJ2-5, with TRBD1 as a possible D gene (5 bases). This CDR3 has 13 amino acids. Germline-derived CDR1 and CDR2 are MNHEY and SVGEGT. V lost 10 bases to trimming and J lost 0 bases, with 12 bases between them. CDR3 sequence: CANRKDNQETQYF. The CDR3 region has the DNA TGTGCCAACAGGAAGGACAACCAAGAGACCCAGTACTTC.